The present entry profiles one T cell receptor beta chain with its context. These data come from a study of sequential checkpoint blockade in melanoma. Treatment in this sample: randomized to nivolumab then ipilimumab (arm A) or the reverse (arm B). From thawed PBMCs, live CD3+CD8+ cells negative for CD19 and CD56 were sorted. Repertoires were generated with immunoSEQ multiplex PCR, while TCRdb's copy carries only in-frame clones and drops some. The table lists roughly 20,000 clones, 65% to 85% of them singletons. The CDR3 length is 16 residues. With 1 base clipped from V and 3 bases from J, the junction kept 7 bases outside the gene matches. Per germline, CDR1 MNHEY and CDR2 SVGAGI.

Specimen: CD8+ T cells sorted from blood (inferred from file names), collected from a patient given nivolumab and ipilimumab in sequence. The source of this sequence is a human donor with melanoma. The chain couples TRBV6-5 to TRBJ2-7; the match to TRBD1 covers 9 bases. The CDR3 region is CASSYYPGQGSYEQYF. In DNA, the CDR3 is TGTGCCAGCAGTTACTACCCCGGACAGGGGAGCTACGAGCAGTACTTC.